The rows below give T cell receptor beta chains drawn from one sample of a study of OX40 agonist ivuxolimab in advanced cancers. Profiling relied on immunoSEQ multiplex PCR, and the TCRdb table lists in-frame clones only, not all of them. The table has approximately 81,000 clones, 85% to 95% seen once; the top ten hold around 15%. The sequencing here drew on CD4+ or CD8+ T cells sorted from blood, taken in a trial of the OX40 agonist ivuxolimab. The receptors come from an adult with an advanced solid tumor such as melanoma, head and neck, liver or kidney cancer. CDR3s include the opening cysteine and the closing phenylalanine or tryptophan. The order of the fields is V gene, CDR3 protein.

V: TRBV11-3
CDR3: CASSLGETGTYEQYF

V: TRBV13
CDR3: CASAMGLAGGDTQYF

V: TRBV5-8
CDR3: CASSPETSKSTYNEQFF

V: TRBV28
CDR3: CASRLTGAYTEAFF

V: TRBV9
CDR3: CASSVEVGQAKPLEAFF

V: TRBV7-9
CDR3: CAGEAATNEKLFF

V: TRBV7-9
CDR3: CASSLGEKDGYTF

V: TRBV27
CDR3: CASSHEGGPQPQHF

V: TRBV19
CDR3: CASSPGTPYEQYF

V: TRBV25-1
CDR3: CASGNTEAFF